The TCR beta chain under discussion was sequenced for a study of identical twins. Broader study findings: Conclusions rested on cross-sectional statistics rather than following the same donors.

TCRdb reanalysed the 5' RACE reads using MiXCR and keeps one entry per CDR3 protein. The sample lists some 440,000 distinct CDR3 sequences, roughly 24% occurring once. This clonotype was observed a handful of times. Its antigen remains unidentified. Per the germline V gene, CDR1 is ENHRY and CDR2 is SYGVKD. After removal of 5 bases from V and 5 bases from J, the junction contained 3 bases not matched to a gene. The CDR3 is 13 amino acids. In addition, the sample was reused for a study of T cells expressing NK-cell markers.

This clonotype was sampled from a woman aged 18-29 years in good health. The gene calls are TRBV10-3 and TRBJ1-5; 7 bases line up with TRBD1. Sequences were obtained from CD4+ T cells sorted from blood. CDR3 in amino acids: CAISPDRDQPQHF. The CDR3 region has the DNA TGTGCCATCAGTCCCGACAGGGATCAGCCCCAGCATTTT.